Presented here are 24 T cell receptor beta chains from one specimen sequenced in a study of CD4 T cells in relation to SARS-CoV-2 and coronaviruses (dated by TCRdb to the early 2020s). CD4+ T cells from unexposed donors were collected before the COVID-19 pandemic (2011-2018). The EasySep CD4+ T cell isolation kit was used to isolate CD4+ T cells once the cultures had run for more than 8 days. Library preparation was by the immunoSEQ multiplex PCR assay. Imported from immuneACCESS, the table was reduced by TCRdb to in-frame sequences with V and J called. These copies leave out some clones; in studies compared against another copy, an unresolved V gene accounts for under half, and the cause of the remainder is not known. The sample table records just under 20,000 clones; 60% to 80% of these occur just once. The ten top clones hold 20% to 25% of the sample. These receptors' targets are unknown. The sample was CD4+ T cells from PBMCs, cultured in vitro. The receptors stem from a human donor in good health.

This clone was seen a handful of times. The CDR3 nucleotides read TGCGCCAGCGCACCCGGACTAGCGGGCAATGAGCAGTTCTTC. This codes for CASAPGLAGNEQFF. This sequence joins TRBV4-1 and TRBJ2-1, with 11 bases lining up with TRBD2. V lost 8 bases, J lost 6 bases, and 6 bases stayed unmatched. Looked up from germline, CDR1 is MGHRA and CDR2 is YSYEKL. The CDR3 contains 14 residues.

The V gene is TRBV19, the J gene TRBJ2-3; possible D gene TRBD2, 5 bases. This CDR3 is 15 amino acids long. From germline, CDR1 is LNHDA and CDR2 SQIVND (reference sequence). The ends were cut back, 2 bases at V and 1 base at J, with 10 bases in the middle. CDR3 loop: CASSIYGVGTDTQYF. In DNA form, the CDR3 reads TGTGCCAGTAGTATATACGGGGTCGGCACAGATACGCAGTATTTT.

This clone was seen a single time. This chain joins TRBV23-1 and TRBJ2-7, with 7 bases aligning to TRBD1. TRBV23-1 carries the ORF label, with uncertain function. With 1 base clipped from V and 2 bases from J, the junction kept 8 bases outside the gene matches. The CDR3 contains 16 residues. The CDR3 DNA sequence: TGCGCCAGCAGTCAATGCGATCGGCAGGGGGCCTACGAGCAGTACTTC. It encodes CASSQCDRQGAYEQYF.

The chain combines TRBV20-1 with TRBJ2-1; 7 positions match TRBD1. V lost 3 bases to trimming and J lost 11 bases; unmatched junction nucleotides: 13. This CDR3 spans 14 amino acids. Germline loops: CDR1 DFQATT, CDR2 SNEGSKA (reference sequence). The CDR3 sequence is CSASPRDRISQQFF. For the CDR3, the DNA is TGCAGTGCTAGTCCTCGGGACAGAATTTCTCAGCAGTTCTTC.

J is TRBJ1-4 and V is TRBV25-1; D remains ambiguous. The V gene lost 7 bases and the J gene lost 3 bases, with 15 bases spanning the gap. The CDR3 spans 15 residues. Germline V CDR1 and CDR2: MGHDK, SYGVNS. The CDR3: CASMPGGVSNEKLFF. The CDR3 DNA reads TGTGCCAGCATGCCCGGTGGGGTATCTAATGAAAAACTGTTTTTT.

The V call is TRBV18, the J call TRBJ1-1; D is perhaps TRBD1 (6 bases). CDR1 KGHSH and CDR2 LQKENI come from the germline V gene. Deletions cut 1 base from V and 6 bases from J, with 12 bases between. This CDR3 is 14 amino acids long. The CDR3 region is CASSPLGAEAEAFF. In DNA, the CDR3 is TGTGCCAGCTCACCACTGGGGGCCGAAGCTGAAGCTTTCTTT.

J is TRBJ2-3 and V is TRBV9; TRBD1 aligns across 10 bases. From germline, CDR1 is SGDLS and CDR2 YYNGEE. This CDR3 spans 14 amino acids. With V trimmed by 4 bases and J by 6 bases, 5 bases remained unmatched. CDR3 region: CASSPTDRGDTQYF. The CDR3 DNA is TGTGCCAGCAGCCCCACGGACAGGGGGGATACGCAGTATTTT.

The chain carries TRBV4-3 and TRBJ2-1, with a possible D match to TRBD2 (5 bases). Germline V lookup: CDR1 LGHNA, CDR2 YSLEER. The CDR3 extends over 16 amino acids. Trimming took 0 bases from V and 7 from J, leaving 16 bases between them. The CDR3 loop reads CASSQEWTGRWNEQFF. DNA of the CDR3: TGCGCCAGCAGCCAAGAGTGGACTGGACGGTGGAATGAGCAGTTCTTC.

The rearrangement joins TRBV7-2 to TRBJ1-6, with 10 nucleotides matching TRBD1. This CDR3 contains 18 residues. CDR1 is SGHTA and CDR2 is FQGNSA in the germline V gene. Trimming removed 5 bases from V and 10 bases from J; junction bases left unmatched: 17. CDR3 nucleotide sequence: TGTGCCAGCAGCCCGGCCCCATACCGGGACAGGGGAGGCTCACCCCTCCACTTT. As protein: CASSPAPYRDRGGSPLHF.

The chain links TRBV6-2 or TRBV6-3 to TRBJ1-2; weak D call: TRBD1 (5 bases). Germline CDR1 MNHEY, CDR2 SVGEGT. V lost 6 bases and J lost 1, with 6 bases in between. There are 12 residues in the CDR3. CDR3 loop: CASSRDNYGYTF. DNA of the CDR3: TGTGCCAGCAGCAGGGATAACTATGGCTACACCTTC.

The chain carries TRBV5-1 and TRBJ2-2; D is uncertain. There are 17 residues in the CDR3. V was cut by 0 bases and J by 0 bases, with 12 bases left in between. Germline values: CDR1 SGHRS, CDR2 YFSETQ. This CDR3 is CASSLGAGVTNTGELFF. The CDR3 DNA follows: TGCGCCAGCAGCTTGGGGGCCGGTGTCACGAACACCGGGGAGCTGTTTTTT.

The rearrangement uses TRBV4-2 and TRBJ2-7; 8 nucleotides match TRBD1. The length of the CDR3 is 14 residues. V dropped 3 bases and J dropped 3; count of bases not matched to a gene: 4. The germline gives CDR1 LGHNA, CDR2 YNFKEQ. CDR3 sequence reads: CASSQGTGHYEQYF. As DNA, the CDR3 is TGTGCCAGCAGCCAGGGGACAGGTCACTACGAGCAGTACTTC.

The chain couples TRBV7-3 to TRBJ2-7; D gene unclear. The length of the CDR3 is 14 residues. Trimming removed 0 bases from V and 5 bases from J, with 11 bases in between. Germline V gives CDR1 SGHTA, CDR2 FQGTGA. This CDR3 reads CASSLTGSSHEQYF. DNA of the CDR3: TGTGCCAGCAGCTTAACGGGCTCTTCCCACGAGCAGTACTTC.

The J gene is TRBJ1-4, the V gene TRBV20-1; unclear D gene. Deletions cut 4 bases from V and 8 bases from J, with 8 bases between. CDR1 and CDR2 (germline): DFQATT, SNEGSKA (reference sequence). CDR3 length equals 11 residues. This CDR3 reads CSANRPEKLFF. The CDR3 DNA is TGCAGTGCTAATCGACCGGAAAAACTGTTTTTT.

The genes are TRBV6-5 and TRBJ2-7, with a weak D call TRBD1 (5 bases). Trimming cost V 8 bases and J 0 bases, with 11 bases left between them. CDR3 length equals 13 residues. Germline V gives CDR1 MNHEY, CDR2 SVGAGI. The CDR3 spells CASLTDSSYEQYF. In DNA form, the CDR3 reads TGTGCCAGCTTGACAGACAGCTCCTACGAGCAGTACTTC.

The chain uses TRBV5-6 and TRBJ2-3, with a weak D call TRBD1 (5 bases). The CDR3 runs 17 residues. Trimming cost V 0 bases and J 2 bases, with 16 bases left between them. The germline V gene encodes CDR1 SGHDT and CDR2 YYEEEE. This CDR3 reads CASSLERTYEFTDTQYF. Written as DNA, the CDR3 is TGTGCCAGCAGCTTGGAAAGGACATACGAATTCACAGATACGCAGTATTTT.

The chain joins TRBV5-1 to TRBJ1-1; 10 nucleotides align to TRBD1. Germline trimming cut 0 bases from V and 5 bases from J; bases unmatched to any gene: 10. Germline lookup yields CDR1 SGHRS and CDR2 YFSETQ. The CDR3 is made up of 17 amino acids. CDR3 nucleotides: TGCGCCAGCAGCTTGGGGGACAGGGGAAATTTGGGGACTGAAGCTTTCTTT. Residues: CASSLGDRGNLGTEAFF.

The chain has TRBV11-3 and TRBJ1-1; possible D gene TRBD1, 5 bases. Germline V gene data show CDR1 as SGHNT and CDR2 as YENEEA. This CDR3 is 14 amino acids long. V was shortened by 4 bases and J by 4 bases, with 13 bases between the two germline ends. The DNA of the CDR3 is TGTGCCAGCAGCTCTACTGGGCAGGGCACTGAAGCTTTCTTT. This encodes CASSSTGQGTEAFF.

The V call is TRBV11-3, the J call TRBJ2-5; no definite D call. Per the germline V gene, CDR1 is SGHNT and CDR2 is YENEEA. V was trimmed by 3 bases and J by 5 bases, leaving 10 bases between them. This CDR3 is built from 13 residues. The CDR3 spells CASSLSEDETQYF. CDR3 in DNA: TGTGCCAGCAGCTTGAGCGAGGATGAGACCCAGTACTTC.

This rearrangement joins TRBV7-3 to TRBJ2-1, with a tentative D call TRBD1 (5 bases). V lost 3 bases and J lost 2, with 5 bases in between. The CDR3 runs 13 residues. CDR1 is SGHTA, CDR2 FQGTGA, per germline. The CDR3 here is CASSLGPYNEQFF. The CDR3 bases are TGTGCCAGCAGCTTGGGGCCCTACAATGAGCAGTTCTTC.

This clone was found a few times. The rearrangement uses TRBV6-1 and TRBJ2-1, with TRBD1 as a possible D gene (7 bases). The CDR3 spans 18 residues. The V end was cut by 3 bases, the J end by 4 bases, with 22 bases between. CDR1 and CDR2 (germline): MNHNS, SASEGT. This CDR3 reads CASSDRLGTAEGYNEQFF. CDR3 DNA sequence: TGTGCCAGCAGTGATCGACTCGGGACAGCGGAGGGATACAATGAGCAGTTCTTC.

This chain uses TRBV14 with TRBJ2-5, with unresolved D. Trimming removed 2 bases from V and 1 base from J, with 20 bases in between. This CDR3 comprises 18 residues. Germline V lookup: CDR1 SGHDN, CDR2 FVKESK. The CDR3 DNA is TGTGCCAGCAGCCAACTCCCCTCCTGGAGAGCCGGCCAAGAGACCCAGTACTTC. It translates to CASSQLPSWRAGQETQYF. The complete variable domain, with remaining parts taken from reference TRBV14 and TRBJ2-5, reads EAGVTQFPSHSVIEKGQTVTLRCDPISGHDNLYWYRRVMGKEIKFLLHFVKESKQDESGMPNNRFLAERTGGTYSTLKVQPAELEDSGVYFCASSQLPSWRAGQETQYFGPGTRLLVL.

The sample holds a few counts of this clone. The chain has TRBV5-8 and TRBJ2-5; 10 bases are shared with TRBD1. Germline V gene lookup returns CDR1 SGHTS and CDR2 YDEGEE. This CDR3 is built from 15 residues. Germline trimming cut 8 bases from V and 3 bases from J; bases unmatched to any gene: 10. The chain's CDR3 is CASSPGQGTEETQYF. CDR3 in DNA: TGTGCCAGTTCTCCGGGACAGGGGACGGAAGAGACCCAGTACTTC.

The chain recombines TRBV7-9 with TRBJ1-5; no reliable D call. The CDR3 has 14 amino acids. V lost 1 base, J lost 7 bases, and 11 bases lay in between. Germline V gene lookup returns CDR1 SEHNR and CDR2 FQNEAQ (reference sequence). The CDR3 spells CASSLGLGGQPQHF. DNA of the CDR3: TGTGCCAGCAGCTTAGGACTTGGAGGGCAGCCCCAGCATTTT. The entire variable domain, with the rest obtained from reference TRBV7-9 and TRBJ1-5, is as follows: DTGVSQNPRHKITKRGQNVTFRCDPISEHNRLYWYRQTLGQGPEFLTYFQNEAQLEKSRLLSDRFSAERPKGSFSTLEIQRTEQGDSAMYLCASSLGLGGQPQHFGDGTRLSIL.